The entry below describes one TCR beta chain. Its antigen is currently unknown. These data belong to a study of PD-1 blockade in classical Hodgkin lymphoma. Across the study: Nivolumab 3 mg/kg was given intravenously every 2 weeks. The study, taken as a whole, reports: Exclusion was the outcome for patients who began nivolumab under 1 year after ASCT. CD4+ TCR diversity, unlike CD8+, climbed significantly by C4D1.

Time point reported: cycle 4 day 1 (C4D1), after more than 5 weeks of nivolumab. Each patient experienced a relapse that followed autologous stem cell transplantation, and brentuximab vedotin exposure varied. The table came from immunoSEQ multiplex PCR; TCRdb's copy has only in-frame clones and leaves some out. The sample has some 58,000 clones; about 90% are singletons. This TCR came from a human donor with classical Hodgkin lymphoma. This specimen was peripheral blood mononuclear cells (PBMCs), taken before the fourth cycle of nivolumab.

In DNA, the CDR3 is TGTGCCAGCAGCATGGGTAGGCAGTACGAGCAGTACTTC. Translated, it gives CASSMGRQYEQYF. The gene calls are TRBV21-1 and TRBJ2-7. TRBV21-1 is termed a pseudogene. The CDR3 totals 13 residues.